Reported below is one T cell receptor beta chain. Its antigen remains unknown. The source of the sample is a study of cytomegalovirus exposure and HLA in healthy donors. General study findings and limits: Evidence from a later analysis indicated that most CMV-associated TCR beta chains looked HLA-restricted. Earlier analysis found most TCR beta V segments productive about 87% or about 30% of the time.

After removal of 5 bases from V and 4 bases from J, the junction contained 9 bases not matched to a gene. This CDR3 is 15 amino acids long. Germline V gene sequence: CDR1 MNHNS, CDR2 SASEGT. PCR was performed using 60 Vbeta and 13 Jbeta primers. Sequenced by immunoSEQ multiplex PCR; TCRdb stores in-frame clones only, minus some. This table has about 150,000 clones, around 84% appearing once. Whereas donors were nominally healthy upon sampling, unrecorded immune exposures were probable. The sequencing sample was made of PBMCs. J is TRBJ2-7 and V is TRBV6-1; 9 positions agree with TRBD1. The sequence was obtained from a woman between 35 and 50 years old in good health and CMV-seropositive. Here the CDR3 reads CASSSGTGLSYEQYF. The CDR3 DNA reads TGTGCCAGCAGTTCCGGGACAGGGCTTTCGTACGAGCAGTACTTC.